Below are 20 T cell receptor beta chains sequenced from a single sample in a study of cytomegalovirus exposure and HLA in healthy donors. Both 60 Vbeta primers and 13 Jbeta primers went into the PCR. Libraries were prepared by immunoSEQ multiplex PCR; TCRdb keeps only in-frame clonotypes and omits some of them. Altogether 99,000 or so clones are present, nearly 80% being singletons, with the ten largest covering 1.3%. Material: PBMCs. The receptors stem from a man aged 25-45 years in good health and CMV-seronegative.

The rearrangement uses TRBV30 and TRBJ1-1; D is unclear. This CDR3 is 12 amino acids long. V was pared by 1 base and J by 1 base, with 4 bases between. Per germline, CDR1 GTSNPN and CDR2 SVGIG (reference sequence). The CDR3 DNA follows: TGTGCCTGGAGTGACTCGAACACTGAAGCTTTCTTT. This translates into CAWSDSNTEAFF.

A few counts support this clone. This rearrangement joins TRBV9 to TRBJ1-4; D may be TRBD1 (5 bases). Germline V gene sequence: CDR1 SGDLS, CDR2 YYNGEE. Trimming left V 4 bases short and J 2 bases short, with 12 bases between. CDR3 size: 15 residues. The CDR3 loop is CASSPREGTNEKLFF. CDR3 DNA sequence: TGTGCCAGCAGCCCCCGGGAGGGGACTAATGAAAAACTGTTTTTT.

V gene TRBV11-2 combines with J gene TRBJ2-2; D gene ambiguous. CDR3 length: 13 residues. Trimming took off 2 bases at V and 6 bases at J, with 7 bases between the two ends. Germline V gives CDR1 SGHAT, CDR2 FQNNGV. CDR3 coding DNA: TGTGCCAGCAGCTTACCTGGCTCCGGGGAGCTGTTTTTT. This sequence encodes CASSLPGSGELFF.

V gene TRBV4-3 combines with J gene TRBJ2-3; D possibly corresponds to TRBD2 (6 bases). Trimming pared 1 base from V and 6 bases from J, leaving 11 bases between. Germline V gene data show CDR1 as LGHNA and CDR2 as YSLEER. The CDR3 has 14 amino acids. DNA for the CDR3: TGCGCCAGCAGCCAAGCGGAGGGGACGGATACGCAGTATTTT. Protein sequence: CASSQAEGTDTQYF.

CDR3 nucleotide sequence: TGTGCCAGCTCACCATCCGGGACAGGGGGTCGTCAGCCCCAGCATTTT. This translates into CASSPSGTGGRQPQHF. This chain links TRBV18 with TRBJ1-5, with 11 bases that match TRBD1. CDR1 and CDR2 (germline): KGHSH, LQKENI. The CDR3 covers 16 residues. With 2 bases clipped from V and 6 bases from J, the junction kept 6 bases outside the gene matches.

The V and J genes are TRBV5-4 and TRBJ2-2; the D gene is possibly TRBD1 (6 bases). This CDR3 is built from 14 residues. Trimming removed 4 bases from V and 6 bases from J, with 13 bases in between. CDR1 is SGHNT and CDR2 is YYREEE in the germline V gene (reference sequence). The CDR3: CASSVAGTPGELFF. CDR3 bases: TGTGCCAGCAGCGTGGCAGGGACACCCGGGGAGCTGTTTTTT.

This rearrangement joins TRBV6-5 to TRBJ1-5; D is undetermined. This CDR3 spans 15 amino acids. V lost 4 bases to trimming and J lost 7 bases, with 17 bases between them. Germline values: CDR1 MNHEY, CDR2 SVGAGI. The CDR3 nucleotides read TGTGCCAGCAGTTCCCGCCTCGATAGAAGCCAGCCCCAGCATTTT. Residues: CASSSRLDRSQPQHF.

The chain links TRBV14 to TRBJ1-2; the match to TRBD1 covers 7 bases. J gave up 1 base and V 4 bases, and 9 bases lay outside the gene matches. The CDR3 totals 16 residues. CDR1 SGHDN and CDR2 FVKESK come from the germline V gene. CDR3 bases: TGTGCCAGCAGCCGGAAGGGACAGCGCATTAACTATGGCTACACCTTC. Protein: CASSRKGQRINYGYTF.

This clone was recorded once. This sequence joins TRBV4-2 and TRBJ2-1; 11 positions agree with TRBD2. Germline loops: CDR1 LGHNA, CDR2 YNFKEQ. CDR3 size: 18 residues. V shed 0 bases, J shed 4 bases, and the junction held 8 bases outside the gene matches. CDR3 amino acids: CASSQDTLAGAGYNEQFF. Here the CDR3 DNA reads TGTGCCAGCAGCCAAGATACACTAGCGGGAGCGGGTTACAATGAGCAGTTCTTC.

The rearrangement links TRBV9 to TRBJ2-2, with 14 bases fitting TRBD2. Per germline, CDR1 SGDLS and CDR2 YYNGEE. The CDR3 is 18 amino acids. V shed 4 bases, J shed 4 bases, and the junction held 9 bases outside the gene matches. The CDR3 protein is CASSLRLAGGPGTGELFF. For the CDR3, the DNA is TGTGCCAGCAGCCTACGACTAGCGGGAGGGCCGGGCACCGGGGAGCTGTTTTTT.

This clone has just one count. J is TRBJ2-3 and V is TRBV5-3; TRBD2 might be the D (6 bases). TRBV5-3 is sorted into the ORF group, with uncertain function. The CDR3 is 16 residues long. Between the trimmed V and J ends, which lost 2 bases and 3 bases, there was a span of 16 bases. The CDR3 loop is CARSFEAGRTTDTQYF. In DNA, the CDR3 is TGTGCCAGAAGCTTCGAGGCTGGGAGGACTACAGATACGCAGTATTTT.

The gene calls are TRBV11-2 and TRBJ1-2, with a weak D call TRBD1 (5 bases). The CDR3 runs 13 residues. The V and J ends lost 0 bases and 7 bases respectively, with 9 bases between them. CDR1 and CDR2 (germline): SGHAT, FQNNGV. The CDR3 bases are TGTGCCAGCAGCTTAGAGGCGGGGGGTGGCTACACCTTC. Translation gives CASSLEAGGGYTF.

In regard to this clone: A read error may account for a junction end that differs from germline. This chain joins TRBV5-8 and TRBJ2-5; tentatively, D is TRBD2 (5 bases). The CDR3 spans 11 residues. CDR1 and CDR2 (germline): SGHTS, YDEGEE. Here the CDR3 DNA reads TGTGCCAGCAGCTTGGGACTACGGGTTCACTTC. Translating gives CASSLGLRVHF.

This clone was recorded a few times. The rearrangement links TRBV5-6 to TRBJ1-5; 10 bases agree with TRBD1. V was pared by 4 bases and J by 7 bases, with 5 bases of the junction left unmatched. The CDR3 has 14 residues. Looked up from germline, CDR1 is SGHDT and CDR2 is YYEEEE. CDR3 loop: CASSVTGGQQPQHF. The CDR3 region has the DNA TGTGCCAGCAGCGTGACAGGGGGCCAACAGCCCCAGCATTTT.

V is TRBV13 and J is TRBJ2-7, with TRBD2 matching 15 bases. Germline-derived CDR1 and CDR2 are PRHDT and FYEKMQ (reference sequence). Trimming took 4 bases from V and 6 from J; bases not matched to a gene: 4. The CDR3 spans 15 residues. CDR3 loop: CASSSPGLAGGEQYF. Here the CDR3 DNA reads TGTGCCAGCAGCTCTCCGGGACTAGCGGGGGGCGAGCAGTACTTC.

This chain joins TRBV18 and TRBJ1-1, with D perhaps matching TRBD1 (6 bases). Germline V gene data show CDR1 as KGHSH and CDR2 as LQKENI. Trimming cost V 1 base and J 11 bases, with 14 bases left between them. The CDR3 is 13 residues long. In nucleotides, the CDR3 is TGTGCCAGCTCACCACAGGGAACAGGGCCGGCTTTCTTT. It codes for CASSPQGTGPAFF. Variable domain in full (rest from reference TRBV18 and TRBJ1-1): NAGVMQNPRHLVRRRGQEARLRCSPMKGHSHVYWYRQLPEEGLKFMVYLQKENIIDESGMPKERFSAEFPKEGPSILRIQQVVRGDSAAYFCASSPQGTGPAFFGQGTRLTVV.

The rearrangement joins TRBV27 to TRBJ2-7; D perhaps matches TRBD1 (5 bases). CDR3 size: 13 residues. V lost 1 base to trimming and J lost 5 bases, with 9 bases between them. Germline CDR1 reads MNHEY; CDR2 reads SMNVEV (reference sequence). The CDR3 DNA is TGTGCCAGCAGTTTATTCGACAGAAACGAGCAGTACTTC. This translates into CASSLFDRNEQYF.

The sample holds a few counts of this clone. The chain uses TRBV5-4 and TRBJ1-1; the match to TRBD1 covers 9 bases. The CDR3 contains 15 residues. Trimming took 5 bases from V and 0 from J; bases not matched to a gene: 5. CDR1 is SGHNT and CDR2 is YYREEE in the germline V gene (reference sequence). The CDR3 coding sequence is TGTGCCAGCAGACGAGACAGGGGGATGAACACTGAAGCTTTCTTT. Its translation: CASRRDRGMNTEAFF.

This sequence joins TRBV19 and TRBJ2-6, with a tentative D call TRBD1 (5 bases). Germline assignment: CDR1 LNHDA and CDR2 SQIVND (reference sequence). The ends were cut back, 0 bases at V and 0 bases at J, with 12 bases in the middle. This CDR3 contains 18 residues. CDR3 DNA: TGTGCCAGTAGTATAGATTCTCTCAGGGTCTCTGGGGCCAACGTCCTGACTTTC. It codes for CASSIDSLRVSGANVLTF.

V is TRBV28 and J is TRBJ2-2, with TRBD2 identical over 7 bases. The length of the CDR3 is 15 residues. Unmatched junction bases numbered 1, after V lost 3 bases and J lost 0 bases. CDR1 MDHEN and CDR2 SYDVKM come from the germline V gene. CDR3 sequence reads: CASSLGLSNTGELFF. In DNA form, the CDR3 reads TGTGCCAGCAGTTTGGGACTATCGAACACCGGGGAGCTGTTTTTT.